Each of the 13 T cell receptor beta chains below was sequenced from the same sample in a study of blood T cell repertoires in COVID-19. Sequencing used immunoSEQ multiplex PCR; TCRdb keeps in-frame clones, though not all of them. The table shows a few hundred thousand clones, with 85% occurring only once. Sequencing input: peripheral blood. These receptors were obtained from a woman aged 18-29 years with acute or convalescent COVID-19.

The J gene is TRBJ1-1, the V gene TRBV28; D is possibly TRBD1 (6 bases). V dropped 6 bases and J dropped 4 bases, with 12 bases sitting between them. The CDR3 is 13 amino acids. The germline gives CDR1 MDHEN, CDR2 SYDVKM. The DNA of the CDR3 is TGTGCCAGCAGCCAAGGGGGGGCCACTGAAGCTTTCTTT. This sequence encodes CASSQGGATEAFF.

This clone has only one observation. Because the CDR3's place on the DNA is in doubt, the DNA is left out and the CDR3 is given as listed by TCRdb. The chain recombines TRBV2 with TRBJ1-1; the table names TRBD1, a call not compared with the DNA. The length of the CDR3 is 14 amino acids, counting both ends. CDR1 is SNHLY, CDR2 FYNNEI, per germline. The CDR3 protein is CASTSDSWGTEAFF.

The chain has TRBV2 and TRBJ1-6; TRBD1 might be the D (6 bases). The CDR3 is 17 residues long. Trimming took off 0 bases at V and 6 bases at J, with 15 bases between the two ends. Per the germline V gene, CDR1 is SNHLY and CDR2 is FYNNEI. The CDR3 protein is CASSEATGPWGNSPLHF. In DNA, the CDR3 is TGTGCCAGCAGTGAAGCGACAGGACCCTGGGGTAATTCACCCCTCCACTTT.

This clone was seen more than once but under ten times. The rearrangement uses TRBV7-9 and TRBJ1-2; 7 bases agree with TRBD1. The CDR3 totals 15 residues. CDR1 and CDR2 from the germline V gene are SEHNR and FQNEAQ (reference sequence). Unmatched junction bases numbered 10, after V lost 5 bases and J lost 4 bases. The DNA of the CDR3 is TGTGCCAGCAGCCCTCGGGGACAGCGAGGCTATGGCTACACCTTC. Translation gives CASSPRGQRGYGYTF.

CDR3 nucleotide sequence: TGTGCCAGCAGGAAAACAGGGGAAGCAGAGACCCAGTACTTC. This encodes CASRKTGEAETQYF. The V and J genes are TRBV6-5 and TRBJ2-5; 7 bases fit TRBD1. The germline V gene encodes CDR1 MNHEY and CDR2 SVGAGI. The CDR3 has 14 amino acids. V was clipped by 6 bases and J by 4 bases; unmatched bases: 8.

The CDR3 protein is CSAQSWDREGATEAFF. The CDR3 DNA is TGCAGCGCCCAAAGTTGGGACAGGGAAGGTGCCACTGAAGCTTTCTTT. The chain links TRBV29-1 to TRBJ1-1, with TRBD1 matching 9 bases. Germline CDR1 reads SQVTM; CDR2 reads ANQGSEA. The CDR3 consists of 16 residues. V trimming: 7 bases; J trimming: 4 bases; junction bases outside the gene matches: 16. Filled out from reference TRBV29-1 and TRBJ1-1, the complete variable domain reads SAVISQKPSRDICQRGTSLTIQCQVDSQVTMMFWYRQQPGQSLTLIATANQGSEATYESGFVIDKFPISRPNLTFSTLTVSNMSPEDSSIYLCSAQSWDREGATEAFFGQGTRLTVV.

This rearrangement joins TRBV7-3 to TRBJ2-3; TRBD2 matches 10 bases. Germline V gene data show CDR1 as SGHTA and CDR2 as FQGTGA. The V gene end was trimmed by 6 bases and the J gene end by 0 bases; junction bases not matched to a gene: 6. The CDR3 covers 16 residues. The DNA for the CDR3 is TGTGCCAGCAGTCCCAGCGGGGGGGAGAGCACAGATACGCAGTATTTT. Its protein is CASSPSGGESTDTQYF.

The V gene is TRBV10-3, the J gene TRBJ2-5, with unresolved D. This CDR3 is 13 amino acids long. Germline CDR1 ENHRY, CDR2 SYGVKD. The V end was cut by 6 bases, the J end by 0 bases, with 8 bases between. As DNA, the CDR3 is TGTGCCATCAGGGCCCCAGACCAAGAGACCCAGTACTTC. Encoded protein: CAIRAPDQETQYF.

The genes are TRBV3-1 (or the pseudogene TRBV3-2) and TRBJ2-4, with TRBD1 matching 9 bases. V was clipped by 3 bases and J by 7 bases; unmatched bases: 4. Looked up from germline, CDR1 is LGHDT and CDR2 is YNNKEL (reference sequence). The CDR3 is 14 residues long. The CDR3 is CASSHGQGFNIQYF. CDR3 bases: TGTGCCAGCAGCCATGGACAGGGGTTCAACATTCAGTACTTC.

V is TRBV2 and J is TRBJ2-7, with TRBD1 matching over 10 bases. Germline CDR1 and CDR2: SNHLY and FYNNEI. V lost 8 bases to trimming and J lost 0 bases; unmatched junction nucleotides: 4. CDR3 size: 14 residues. CDR3 amino acids: CASGRDRGSYEQYF. As DNA, the CDR3 is TGTGCCAGCGGACGGGACAGGGGCTCCTACGAGCAGTACTTC.

The gene calls are TRBV9 and TRBJ1-1, with D uncertain. The CDR3 is 14 residues long. Germline CDR1 and CDR2: SGDLS and YYNGEE. The V and J ends lost 0 bases and 3 bases respectively, with 9 bases between them. The CDR3 loop reads CASSVVAGDTEAFF. In nucleotides, the CDR3 is TGTGCCAGCAGCGTAGTAGCCGGGGACACTGAAGCTTTCTTT.

This clone was picked up one time. The chain combines TRBV9 with TRBJ2-2, with unresolved D. The CDR3 sequence is 13 residues long. The V end was cut by 3 bases, the J end by 4 bases, with 7 bases between. Germline values: CDR1 SGDLS, CDR2 YYNGEE. The CDR3 DNA reads TGTGCCAGCAGCGGGAGCGTCACCGGGGAGCTGTTTTTT. It specifies CASSGSVTGELFF.

V and J are TRBV9 and TRBJ1-5; maybe TRBD1 (6 bases). In germline, CDR1 is SGDLS, CDR2 YYNGEE. The CDR3 covers 16 residues. V was trimmed by 0 bases and J by 1 base, leaving 11 bases between them. In DNA, the CDR3 is TGTGCCAGCAGCGTAGTGGACAGAATAAGCAATCAGCCCCAGCATTTT. It encodes CASSVVDRISNQPQHF.